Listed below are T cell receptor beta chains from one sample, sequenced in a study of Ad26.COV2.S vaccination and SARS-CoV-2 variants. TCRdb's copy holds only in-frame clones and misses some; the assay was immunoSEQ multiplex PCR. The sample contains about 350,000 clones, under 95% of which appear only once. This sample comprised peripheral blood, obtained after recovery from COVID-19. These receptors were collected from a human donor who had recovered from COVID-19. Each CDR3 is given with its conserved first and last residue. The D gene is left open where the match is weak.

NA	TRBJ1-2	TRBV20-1	CSAKAGVF
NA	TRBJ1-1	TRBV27	CASSTGLNTEAFF
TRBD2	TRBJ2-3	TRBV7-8	CASSLGVFRTRGTDTQYF
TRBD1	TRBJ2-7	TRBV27	CASAGNRGSYEQYF
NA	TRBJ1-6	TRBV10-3	CAISGAVENSPLHF
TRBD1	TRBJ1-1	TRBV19	CAVRDRFLNTEAFF
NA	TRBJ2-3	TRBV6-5	CASSYRKGFDTQYF
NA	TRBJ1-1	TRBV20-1	CSAVYGVRAFF
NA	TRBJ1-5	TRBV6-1	CASSEDVGNQPQHF
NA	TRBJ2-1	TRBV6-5	CASLYVGYDEQFF
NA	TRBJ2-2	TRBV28	CASLTVNTGELFF
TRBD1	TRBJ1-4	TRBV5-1	CASSRDRPTNEKLFF
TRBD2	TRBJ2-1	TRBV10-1	CASSESSSGVISYNEQFF
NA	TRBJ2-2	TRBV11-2	CASTFFYSGSNPGELFF
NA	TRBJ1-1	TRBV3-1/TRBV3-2	CASSHPRAQTQTEAFF
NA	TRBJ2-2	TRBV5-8	CASSSAGANTGELFF
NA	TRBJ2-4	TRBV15	CATSRIKNIQYF